The 11 T cell receptor beta chains below were found in one sample sequenced in a study of blood T cell repertoires in COVID-19. Using immunoSEQ multiplex PCR, the repertoire was profiled, and TCRdb retains in-frame clones only, with some absent. Of about 180,000 clones listed, more than 75% were seen once; the top ten hold 15% to 20%. The sample taken for sequencing was PBMCs or T cells enriched from blood (not recorded which). These receptors were collected from a woman in her forties or fifties who had recovered from COVID-19.

The chain combines TRBV24-1 with TRBJ1-1, with TRBD1 as a possible D gene (5 bases). CDR3 size: 12 residues. V was clipped by 5 bases and J by 6 bases, with 9 bases between them. Germline V gene lookup returns CDR1 KGHDR and CDR2 SFDVKD. CDR3 in DNA: TGTGCCACCAGTGGGGGCCGGGCTGAAGCTTTCTTT. Translated, it gives CATSGGRAEAFF.

The chain carries TRBV7-9 and TRBJ2-3, with D maybe TRBD1 (6 bases). V was clipped by 5 bases and J by 6 bases, with 12 bases between them. The CDR3 length is 13 residues. Per germline, CDR1 SEHNR and CDR2 FQNEAQ (reference sequence). CDR3 in amino acids: CASSRTRGDTQYF. DNA for the CDR3: TGTGCCAGCAGCCGAACTAGGGGGGATACGCAGTATTTT. The full variable domain, in which reference TRBV7-9 and TRBJ2-3 provide the parts outside the CDR3, is DTGVSQNPRHKITKRGQNVTFRCDPISEHNRLYWYRQTLGQGPEFLTYFQNEAQLEKSRLLSDRFSAERPKGSFSTLEIQRTEQGDSAMYLCASSRTRGDTQYFGPGTRLTVL.

This clone has just a few counts. V gene TRBV6-2 or TRBV6-3 combines with J gene TRBJ2-7, with 8 bases matching TRBD1. CDR1 is MNHEY, CDR2 SVGEGT, per germline. This CDR3 region has 12 residues. V lost 3 bases and J lost 6; bases outside the gene matches: 1. The CDR3: CASSYDRGEQYF. The CDR3 coding sequence is TGTGCCAGCAGTTATGACAGGGGCGAGCAGTACTTC.

This chain joins TRBV28 and TRBJ1-2, with D unresolved. CDR3 length equals 10 residues. The V end lost 3 bases, the J end lost 6 bases, and 2 bases lay between the germline ends. Germline V CDR1 and CDR2: MDHEN, SYDVKM. CDR3 coding DNA: TGTGCCAGCAGTTTTAATGGCTACACCTTC. Translated: CASSFNGYTF.

This sequence joins TRBV7-3 and TRBJ2-1, with a possible D match to TRBD2 (7 bases). CDR1 and CDR2 from the germline V gene are SGHTA and FQGTGA. The ends were cut back, 5 bases at V and 0 bases at J, with 11 bases in the middle. The CDR3 spans 15 residues. The CDR3 nucleotides read TGTGCCAGCAGCCTAGCGGACAGCTCCTACAATGAGCAGTTCTTC. Amino acids: CASSLADSSYNEQFF.

V is TRBV5-4 and J is TRBJ2-1; 7 bases agree with TRBD2. J was trimmed by 0 bases and V by 4 bases; bases with no gene match: 4. Per the germline V gene, CDR1 is SGHNT and CDR2 is YYREEE (reference sequence). The CDR3 consists of 15 residues. CDR3 region: CASSGSGASYNEQFF. DNA for the CDR3: TGTGCCAGCAGCGGAAGCGGGGCCTCCTACAATGAGCAGTTCTTC.

The rearrangement uses TRBV19 and TRBJ2-7; tentative D call: TRBD1 (5 bases). This CDR3 comprises 13 residues. Trimming took 6 bases from V and 1 from J, leaving 10 bases between them. The germline CDR1 and CDR2 sequences are LNHDA and SQIVND (reference sequence). Written as DNA, the CDR3 is TGTGCCAGTAGATTCTCAGGGTCCTACGAGCAGTACTTC. Translating it yields CASRFSGSYEQYF.

V usage is TRBV9 and J usage is TRBJ2-2, with 11 bases fitting TRBD1. Unmatched junction bases numbered 5, after V lost 2 bases and J lost 2 bases. CDR1 is SGDLS and CDR2 is YYNGEE in the germline V gene. The CDR3 is made up of 17 amino acids. The CDR3 here is CASSVHRTGGNTGELFF. The DNA of the CDR3 is TGTGCCAGCAGCGTTCATCGGACAGGGGGCAACACCGGGGAGCTGTTTTTT. Combining the CDR3 with reference TRBV9 and TRBJ2-2 gives the whole variable domain DSGVTQTPKHLITATGQRVTLRCSPRSGDLSVYWYQQSLDQGLQFLIQYYNGEERAKGNILERFSAQQFPDLHSELNLSSLELGDSALYFCASSVHRTGGNTGELFFGEGSRLTVL.

The V call is TRBV28, the J call TRBJ2-7; 13 bases line up with TRBD2. J lost 1 base, V lost 5 bases, and 5 bases had no gene match. Germline V CDR1 and CDR2: MDHEN, SYDVKM. The length of the CDR3 is 16 residues. CDR3 sequence reads: CASSPPGLAGSYEQYF. In DNA form, the CDR3 reads TGTGCCAGCAGTCCCCCGGGACTAGCGGGATCCTACGAGCAGTACTTC.

J is TRBJ2-1 and V is TRBV27; 7 bases are shared with TRBD2. After removal of 6 bases from V and 6 bases from J, the junction contained 5 bases not matched to a gene. The CDR3 totals 13 residues. Germline V CDR1 and CDR2: MNHEY, SMNVEV (reference sequence). The CDR3 reads CASRTSNLNEQFF. CDR3 in DNA: TGTGCCAGCAGGACTAGCAATCTCAATGAGCAGTTCTTC.

The chain combines TRBV5-1 with TRBJ2-7; perhaps TRBD1 as D (6 bases). The CDR3 has 15 amino acids. Trimming left V 4 bases short and J 5 bases short, with 19 bases between. CDR1 SGHRS and CDR2 YFSETQ come from the germline V gene. The CDR3 nucleotides are TGCGCCAGCAGCGCTCCAACAGGGCGACAAGACGAGCAGTACTTC. This translates into CASSAPTGRQDEQYF.